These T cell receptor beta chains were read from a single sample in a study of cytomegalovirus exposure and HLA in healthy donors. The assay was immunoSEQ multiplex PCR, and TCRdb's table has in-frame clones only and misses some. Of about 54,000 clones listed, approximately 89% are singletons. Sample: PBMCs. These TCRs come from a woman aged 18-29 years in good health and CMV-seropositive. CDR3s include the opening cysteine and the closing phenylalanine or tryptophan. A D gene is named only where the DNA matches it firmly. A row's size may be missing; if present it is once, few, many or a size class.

TGTGCCAGCAGTTACTCGATTCAGGGGGCGCCTGAAGCTTTCTTT	CASSYSIQGAPEAFF	TRBJ1-1	TRBV6-5	TRBD1	-
TGTGCCAGCAGACCGGGGGGGCAAGATACGCAGTATTTT	CASRPGGQDTQYF	TRBJ2-3	TRBV5-4	TRBD2	few
TGTGCCAGCAGTTACCGGGGGGCTAATTCACCCCTCCACTTT	CASSYRGANSPLHF	TRBJ1-6	TRBV6-5	-	-
TGTGCCATCAGTGATGGACAGGTGAACACCGGGGAGCTGTTTTTT	CAISDGQVNTGELFF	TRBJ2-2	TRBV10-3	TRBD1	-
TGTGCCTGGAGTGTAGGGACTAGCGGGGGGGCCGGGGAGACCCAGTACTTC	CAWSVGTSGGAGETQYF	TRBJ2-5	TRBV30	TRBD2	-
TGTGCCAGCAGCTTAGATCCCGGGACAGAGAATGAGCAGTTCTTC	CASSLDPGTENEQFF	TRBJ2-1	TRBV11-3	TRBD1	-
TGTGCCAGCAGCTTAGCGGTCAGGGGTTTAAGCAATCAGCCCCAGCATTTT	CASSLAVRGLSNQPQHF	TRBJ1-5	TRBV7-8	-	-
TGTGCCAGCAGCCCTCATGGGACAGGGCCGGATACGCAGTATTTT	CASSPHGTGPDTQYF	TRBJ2-3	TRBV7-8	TRBD1	-
TGTGCCAGTAGTTCCCACAGGGCTACCAAGGTCACTGAAGCTTTCTTT	CASSSHRATKVTEAFF	TRBJ1-1	TRBV19	-	-
TGCGCCAGCAGCTCCCGGTTGACCACAGGGACCTCTAATGAAAAACTGTTTTTT	CASSSRLTTGTSNEKLFF	TRBJ1-4	TRBV4-3	-	-
TGTGCCAGCTCACCGGGGACATCCCGTATTAACTATGGCTACACCTTC	CASSPGTSRINYGYTF	TRBJ1-2	TRBV18	-	-
TGTGCCAGTAGTATTCTAGCGGGGGCCACAGATACGCAGTATTTT	CASSILAGATDTQYF	TRBJ2-3	TRBV19	TRBD2	-
TGTGCCAGCAGCGCGGGACTCGGACATGGCTACACCTTC	CASSAGLGHGYTF	TRBJ1-2	TRBV6-1	-	-
TGTGCCAGCAGTTACGCACGAGGGACTTTCGGCTACACCTTC	CASSYARGTFGYTF	TRBJ1-2	TRBV6-5	-	few
TGTGCCAGCAGTTACTCGACAGGGTGGGACACCGGGGAGCTGTTTTTT	CASSYSTGWDTGELFF	TRBJ2-2	TRBV6-5	TRBD1	-
TGTGCCAGCAGCCAGGGGTTGAGTCAGCCCCAGCATTTT	CASSQGLSQPQHF	TRBJ1-5	TRBV6-1	-	-
TGTGCCAGCAGTTTGCCCACCGGGGCTAACTATGGCTACACCTTC	CASSLPTGANYGYTF	TRBJ1-2	TRBV28	-	-
TGTGCCAGCCGAGACGACAGGGGAAATTCACCCCTCCACTTT	CASRDDRGNSPLHF	TRBJ1-6	TRBV9	TRBD1	-
TGTGCCAGCAGCTTGGACCTATCCACTGAAGCTTTCTTT	CASSLDLSTEAFF	TRBJ1-1	TRBV5-4	-	-
TGTGCCAGCAGTGTACAAACGTACACTGAAGCTTTCTTT	CASSVQTYTEAFF	TRBJ1-1	TRBV13	-	-
TGTGCCACCAGCAGAGATAGGGCGGGGAACACTGAAGCTTTCTTT	CATSRDRAGNTEAFF	TRBJ1-1	TRBV15	-	-
TGTGCCAGCCTGGGCAGCTACGAGCAGTACTTC	CASLGSYEQYF	TRBJ2-7	TRBV6-5	-	-
TGTGCCAGCAGTCTCGTAGAGGAGCTGTTTTTT	CASSLVEELFF	TRBJ2-2	TRBV6-1	-	-
TGTGCCAGCAGCTTGTATCTTACAGGGGAAGAGACCCAGTACTTC	CASSLYLTGEETQYF	TRBJ2-5	TRBV7-9	TRBD1	-
TGTGCCAGCAGTTACGGGGGACAGGGCAATCAGCCCCAGCATTTT	CASSYGGQGNQPQHF	TRBJ1-5	TRBV6-5	TRBD1	-
TGCGCCAGCAACCAGGGGCAGGGGACCGGGGAGCTGTTTTTT	CASNQGQGTGELFF	TRBJ2-2	TRBV5-1	-	-
TGTGCTAGCAGCTTAGGGCTAGGTAAGGAAAACATTCAGTACTTC	CASSLGLGKENIQYF	TRBJ2-4	TRBV7-7	-	-
TGTGCCAGCAGTCCCCAGGACAGGAATGGATATGGCTACACCTTC	CASSPQDRNGYGYTF	TRBJ1-2	TRBV27	TRBD1	-
TGTGCCAGCAGCTTGGTGGGCCCTACAGATACGCAGTATTTT	CASSLVGPTDTQYF	TRBJ2-3	TRBV5-6	-	-
TGTGCCGCCCGGCAGCCTACAGGGGGTTCGGGTGATATGGACAACACTGAAGCTTTCTTT	CAARQPTGGSGDMDNTEAFF	TRBJ1-1	TRBV19	TRBD1	-
TGTGCCAGCAGCTTGTTCGGGGGGTATAGCAATCAGCCCCAGCATTTT	CASSLFGGYSNQPQHF	TRBJ1-5	TRBV5-6	-	-
TGTGCCAGCAGCCAAGATGAAACCAAGGGGTATGAGCAGTTCTTC	CASSQDETKGYEQFF	TRBJ2-1	TRBV4-2	-	-
TGCAGCGTTGAAAGACAGGGCGACTGGGGGGAGCAGTACTTC	CSVERQGDWGEQYF	TRBJ2-7	TRBV29-1	TRBD1	-
TGTGCCAGCAGCGTATCGGGAGGCAATCAGCCCCAGCATTTT	CASSVSGGNQPQHF	TRBJ1-5	TRBV9	-	-
TGTGCCAGCAGCTCCCGGGACGGGAGCTCTGGAAACACCATATATTTT	CASSSRDGSSGNTIYF	TRBJ1-3	TRBV11-2	-	-
TGTGCCAGTAGTGAAACTAGCGGGGGACCTTACGAGCAGTACTTC	CASSETSGGPYEQYF	TRBJ2-7	TRBV19	TRBD2	-
TGTGCCAGCAGCTTGGTGAATAGCGGGGGGGCGGATACAGATACGCAGTATTTT	CASSLVNSGGADTDTQYF	TRBJ2-3	TRBV5-6	TRBD2	once
TGTGCCAGCAGTGACCTGACAGGGGAGGTCGAGCAGTACTTC	CASSDLTGEVEQYF	TRBJ2-7	TRBV6-6	TRBD1	-
TGTGCCAGCACTAGGGAAGCGGGCCCCTACGAGCAGTACTTC	CASTREAGPYEQYF	TRBJ2-7	TRBV6-1	-	-
TGCGCCAGCAGCCCTCGGGACAGGGGGCTTGTTGTGACCTACGAGCAGTACTTC	CASSPRDRGLVVTYEQYF	TRBJ2-7	TRBV5-1	TRBD1	-
TGTGCCAGCAGTCCCCACCAGGATCAGCCCCAGCATTTT	CASSPHQDQPQHF	TRBJ1-5	TRBV6-5	-	-
TGTGCCAGCAGTGTGGGACTTCGGAAGCCCCAGCATTTT	CASSVGLRKPQHF	TRBJ1-5	TRBV2	-	-
TGTGCCAGCAGAGTAATAGGAGTTTATAATTCACCCCTCCACTTT	CASRVIGVYNSPLHF	TRBJ1-6	TRBV6-1	-	-
TGTGCCAGCAGTCAAGACGTCACAGATAATGAAAAACTGTTTTTT	CASSQDVTDNEKLFF	TRBJ1-4	TRBV27	-	-
TGTGCCACCAGCAAGACAGCAGAGAACACTGAAGCTTTCTTT	CATSKTAENTEAFF	TRBJ1-1	TRBV15	-	-
TGTGCCAGCAGCATCTCTGGGACTAGCGGGGTACGAACCTACAATGAGCAGTTCTTC	CASSISGTSGVRTYNEQFF	TRBJ2-1	TRBV11-3	TRBD2	-
TGCGCCAGCAGCCAAGGAGGAACACGCATTTCCTATGGCTACACCTTC	CASSQGGTRISYGYTF	TRBJ1-2	TRBV4-3	-	-
TGTGCCAGCAGCTTGACAGGGATGAACACTGAAGCTTTCTTT	CASSLTGMNTEAFF	TRBJ1-1	TRBV5-6	-	-
TGTGCCAGCAGCTTAAGCGGTAGCGGGCCAAGAGAGACCCAGTACTTC	CASSLSGSGPRETQYF	TRBJ2-5	TRBV7-6	TRBD2	-
TGTGCCAGCAGCTTAGGGGGAGGTGGGGTCCATTCACCCCTCCACTTT	CASSLGGGGVHSPLHF	TRBJ1-6	TRBV7-6	-	-
TGTGCCAGCAGGAGCGGGGGGCCTCGGGGAGATACGCAGTATTTT	CASRSGGPRGDTQYF	TRBJ2-3	TRBV6-1	TRBD2	-
TGCGCCAGCAGCCAAGACCGACAGGGCACAGATACGCAGTATTTT	CASSQDRQGTDTQYF	TRBJ2-3	TRBV4-3	-	-
TGTGCCAGTCAGTATTCGGACAATTCTAACTATGGCTACACCTTC	CASQYSDNSNYGYTF	TRBJ1-2	TRBV19	-	-
TGTGCCAGCAGCTATATCGGGACAGGCAAGCAGCCCCAGCATTTT	CASSYIGTGKQPQHF	TRBJ1-5	TRBV6-5	TRBD1	-
TGCGCCAGCAGCCAAGACCCAAACAGGGACCTCTATGGCTACACCTTC	CASSQDPNRDLYGYTF	TRBJ1-2	TRBV4-3	-	once
TGTGCCAGCAGGAACGGCAGGCAGCCCCAGCATTTT	CASRNGRQPQHF	TRBJ1-5	TRBV6-6	-	-
TGTGCCAGCGGACGGACAGGGTGGGGAAACACCATATATTTT	CASGRTGWGNTIYF	TRBJ1-3	TRBV7-9	TRBD1	-
TGTGCCAGCAGCTTAGCCCCCGACAGTTTAGGAGAGCAGTACTTC	CASSLAPDSLGEQYF	TRBJ2-7	TRBV7-6	-	-
TGTGCCAGCAGCTTATACGCAGGGGTGGACTATGGCTACACCTTC	CASSLYAGVDYGYTF	TRBJ1-2	TRBV7-3	-	few